The sequence of this TCR beta chain was determined in a study of blood T cell repertoires in COVID-19. Study-level background: There were acute and convalescent COVID-19 samples, and they came from the United States, Italy and Spain. Sources were T cells, B-cell-depleted T cells, or PBMCs; the material itself was cDNA or gDNA.

The length of the CDR3 is 13 residues. Produced via immunoSEQ multiplex PCR; TCRdb's table is partial and in-frame only. The repertoire includes 25,000 to 35,000 clones, roughly nine tenths of them detected once, and around 30% sits in the top ten. As to this clone: The junction does not match germline at one end; this may be a read error.

Specimen: peripheral blood. The receptor's source is a man of 80 years or more with acute or convalescent COVID-19. The chain has TRBV12-3 or TRBV12-4 and TRBJ1-1; 7 bases fit TRBD1. In nucleotides, the CDR3 is TGTGCCAGCAAACAGGGGACGCTCTCCCTATTGGGGTTT. Translated: CASKQGTLSLLGF.